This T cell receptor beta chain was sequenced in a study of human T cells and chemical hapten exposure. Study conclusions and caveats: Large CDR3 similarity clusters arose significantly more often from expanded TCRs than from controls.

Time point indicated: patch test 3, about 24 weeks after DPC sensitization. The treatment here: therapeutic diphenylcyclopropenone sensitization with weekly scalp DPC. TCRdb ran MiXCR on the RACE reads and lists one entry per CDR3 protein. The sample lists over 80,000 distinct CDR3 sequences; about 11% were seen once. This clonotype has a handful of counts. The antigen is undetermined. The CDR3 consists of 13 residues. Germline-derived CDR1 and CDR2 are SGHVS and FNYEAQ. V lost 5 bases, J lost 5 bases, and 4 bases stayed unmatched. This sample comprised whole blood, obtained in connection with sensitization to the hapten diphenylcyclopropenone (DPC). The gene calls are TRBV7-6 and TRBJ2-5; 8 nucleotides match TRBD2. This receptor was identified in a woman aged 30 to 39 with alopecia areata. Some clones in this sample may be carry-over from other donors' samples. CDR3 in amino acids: CASSRTSLETQYF. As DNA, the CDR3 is TGTGCCAGCAGCCGGACTAGCTTGGAGACCCAGTACTTC.